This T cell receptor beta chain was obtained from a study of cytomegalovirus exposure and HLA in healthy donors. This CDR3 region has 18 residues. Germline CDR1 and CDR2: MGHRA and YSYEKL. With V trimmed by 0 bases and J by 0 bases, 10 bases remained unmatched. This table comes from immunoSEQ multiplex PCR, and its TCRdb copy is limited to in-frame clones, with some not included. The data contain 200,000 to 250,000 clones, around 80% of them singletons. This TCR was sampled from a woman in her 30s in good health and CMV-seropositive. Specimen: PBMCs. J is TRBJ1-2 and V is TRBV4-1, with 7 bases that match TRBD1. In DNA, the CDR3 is TGCGCCAGCAGCCAAGATATTTTCGGGGACAGAACTAACTATGGCTACACCTTC. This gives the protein CASSQDIFGDRTNYGYTF.